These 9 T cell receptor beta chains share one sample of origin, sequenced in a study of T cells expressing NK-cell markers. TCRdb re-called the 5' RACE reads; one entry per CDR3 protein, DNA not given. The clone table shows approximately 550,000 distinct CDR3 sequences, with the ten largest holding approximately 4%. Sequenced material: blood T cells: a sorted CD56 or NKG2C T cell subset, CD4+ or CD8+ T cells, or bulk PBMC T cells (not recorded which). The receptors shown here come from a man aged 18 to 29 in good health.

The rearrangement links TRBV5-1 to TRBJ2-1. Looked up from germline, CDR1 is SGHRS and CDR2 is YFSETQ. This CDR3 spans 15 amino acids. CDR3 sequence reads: CASSLVSAKENEQFF.

CDR3 loop: CASLLAGGADTQYF. This sequence joins TRBV5-1 and TRBJ2-3; no DNA is available, so the TRBD2 call from TCRdb remains unchecked. This CDR3 contains 14 residues. Germline V gene data show CDR1 as SGHRS and CDR2 as YFSETQ.

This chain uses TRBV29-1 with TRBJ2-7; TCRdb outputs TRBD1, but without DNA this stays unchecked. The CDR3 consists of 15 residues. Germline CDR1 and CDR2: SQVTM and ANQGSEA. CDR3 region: CSVEDNGKNSYEQYF.

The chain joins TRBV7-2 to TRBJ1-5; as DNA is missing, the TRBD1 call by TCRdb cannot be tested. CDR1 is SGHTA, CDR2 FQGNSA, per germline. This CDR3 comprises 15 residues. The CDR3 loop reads CASTPRGKSWQPQHF.

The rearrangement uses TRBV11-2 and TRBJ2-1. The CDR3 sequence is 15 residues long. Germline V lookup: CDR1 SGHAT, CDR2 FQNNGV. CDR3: CASSQGDSNYNEQFF.

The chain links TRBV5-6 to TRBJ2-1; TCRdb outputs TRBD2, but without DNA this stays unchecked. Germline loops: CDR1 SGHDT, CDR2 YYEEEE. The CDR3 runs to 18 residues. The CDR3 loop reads CASSLGGGDYSPYNEQFF.

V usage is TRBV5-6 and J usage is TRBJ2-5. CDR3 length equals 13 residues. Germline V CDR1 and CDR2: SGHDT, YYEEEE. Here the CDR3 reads CASSLDRAGTQYF.

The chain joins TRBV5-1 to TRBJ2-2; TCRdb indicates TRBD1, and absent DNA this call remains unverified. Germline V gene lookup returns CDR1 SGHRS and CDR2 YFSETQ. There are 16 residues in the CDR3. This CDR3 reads CASSLMGGADTGELFF.

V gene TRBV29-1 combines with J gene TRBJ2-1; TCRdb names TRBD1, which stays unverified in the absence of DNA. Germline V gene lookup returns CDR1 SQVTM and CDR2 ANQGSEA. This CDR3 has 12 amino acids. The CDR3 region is CSVTGPHNEQFF.